A single T cell receptor (beta chain) is shown here with its context. Original processing methods: Reference gene primer amplification yielded estimated nucleated cell counts. Profiled with immunoSEQ multiplex PCR; TCRdb holds only in-frame clones, not every one. V and J calls and clone size are copied from that table; D and trimming were computed from the DNA. Of 250,000 to 400,000 clones in the sample, over 85% were seen once. The source of the sample is a study of blood T cell repertoires in COVID-19. Looking at the study overall: The samples span acute and convalescent COVID-19 from the United States, Italy and Spain.

The CDR3 has 15 amino acids. V lost 4 bases, J lost 5 bases, and 15 bases lay in between. Germline V gene lookup returns CDR1 SGHAT and CDR2 FQNNGV. The V and J genes are TRBV11-2 and TRBJ2-1; weak D call: TRBD1 (5 bases). The TCR sequence derives from a man aged 55 to 70 who had recovered from COVID-19. The sequencing input was PBMCs or T cells enriched from blood (not recorded which). In DNA form, the CDR3 reads TGTGCCAGCAGCTCGACAGTTTTTGATAACAATGAGCAGTTCTTC. Protein: CASSSTVFDNNEQFF.